The 7 T cell receptor beta chains below were found in one sample sequenced in a study of early T cells in non-severe SARS-CoV-2 infection. TCRdb used MiXCR to reprocess the 5' RACE reads, holding one entry per CDR3 protein. The sample includes tens of thousands of distinct CDR3 sequences, about 15% of them seen just once. The sequencing used whole blood, collected at baseline. The receptors were sampled from an adult who was a healthcare worker with PCR-confirmed SARS-CoV-2 infection or an uninfected control (not recorded which).

This chain connects TRBV20-1 to TRBJ2-3; 11 bases align to TRBD1. Trimming removed 4 bases from V and 2 bases from J; junction bases left unmatched: 5. Germline V CDR1 and CDR2: DFQATT, SNEGSKA (reference sequence). CDR3 length: 15 amino acids. The CDR3 is CSANRDRGDTDTQYF. Here the CDR3 DNA reads TGCAGTGCTAATCGGGACAGGGGGGACACAGATACGCAGTATTTT.

This clonotype was observed many times. The rearrangement joins TRBV7-8 to TRBJ2-5; 11 nucleotides agree with TRBD1. This CDR3 region has 16 residues. The germline V gene encodes CDR1 SGHVS and CDR2 FQNEAQ. The junction had 9 bases not matched to a gene; V was cut back by 4 bases and J by 5 bases. CDR3 DNA sequence: TGTGCCAGCAGCTCGAGGACAGGGGGCGAGGGGGAGACCCAGTACTTC. Encoded protein: CASSSRTGGEGETQYF.

This clonotype was recorded at least ten times. This rearrangement joins TRBV20-1 to TRBJ2-7; no clear D gene. V was shortened by 3 bases and J by 1 base, with 10 bases between the two germline ends. The CDR3 is 13 amino acids. Germline V gives CDR1 DFQATT, CDR2 SNEGSKA (reference sequence). Written as DNA, the CDR3 is TGCAGTGCTAGGGGGTACATTTCCTACGAGCAGTACTTC. The encoded protein is CSARGYISYEQYF.

This clonotype was seen a few times. The chain is built from TRBV18 and TRBJ2-3; TRBD2 aligns across 12 bases. Per the germline V gene, CDR1 is KGHSH and CDR2 is LQKENI. The junction had 1 base not matched to a gene; V was cut back by 3 bases and J by 0 bases. CDR3 length equals 16 residues. The CDR3 loop is CASSPGTSGSTDTQYF. The CDR3 nucleotides read TGTGCCAGCTCACCCGGGACTAGCGGGAGCACAGATACGCAGTATTTT.

This clonotype was recorded at least ten times. The chain links TRBV7-2 to TRBJ1-2; weak D call: TRBD1 (6 bases). CDR3 size: 16 residues. From germline, CDR1 is SGHTA and CDR2 FQGNSA. The V end was cut by 3 bases, the J end by 4 bases, with 18 bases between. The CDR3 here is CASSLARGRRGYGYTF. The CDR3 coding sequence is TGTGCCAGCAGCTTGGCCAGGGGTAGGAGGGGCTATGGCTACACCTTC.

This clonotype was seen a handful of times. This chain joins TRBV20-1 and TRBJ2-1, with 11 bases aligning to TRBD2. Germline loops: CDR1 DFQATT, CDR2 SNEGSKA (reference sequence). This CDR3 has 18 residues. Trimming took 1 base from V and 0 from J; bases not matched to a gene: 8. CDR3 sequence: CSARVRLAGQISYNEQFF. CDR3 sequence (DNA): TGCAGTGCTAGAGTAAGACTAGCGGGACAAATCTCCTACAATGAGCAGTTCTTC.

This clonotype was counted a few times. The V call is TRBV2, the J call TRBJ1-2; D is unclear. Trimming removed 5 bases from V and 3 bases from J, with 16 bases in between. This CDR3 region has 15 residues. In germline, CDR1 is SNHLY, CDR2 FYNNEI. The CDR3 DNA sequence: TGTGCCAGCAGTCAGGACTCTTCCCGAGACTATGGCTACACCTTC. Protein sequence: CASSQDSSRDYGYTF.